Described below is a single TCR beta chain sequence and its context. The junction does not match germline at one end; this may be a read error. This CDR3 comprises 18 residues. Germline V gene lookup returns CDR1 SQVTM and CDR2 ANQGSEA. The data are from a study of tumor-infiltrating lymphocytes in primary liver carcinoma. Researchers generated TCR beta cDNA from around 0.55 ug of total RNA, relying on a constant-region primer. The TCR beta library was amplified through three nested multiplex PCR rounds in a modified ARM-PCR procedure. PCR rounds one and two used TRBV1-TRBV30 forward primers with a C-beta reverse primer for around 11 cycles each. TCRdb re-called the multiplex PCR reads through MiXCR, storing one row per CDR3 protein. Among roughly 120,000 distinct CDR3 sequences, nearly 70% were seen once, and the ten largest hold more than 7%. From roughly 20-30 mg of unsorted bulk tissue, DNA and RNA were co-extracted together.

This sequence was found in an older woman with primary liver carcinoma and hepatitis B virus infection. The sequenced sample consisted of tumor-adjacent normal liver tissue. The chain combines TRBV29-1 with TRBJ2-6; 9 bases match TRBD1. The CDR3 region is CSVEGEEQGAPGANVLTF. In DNA form, the CDR3 reads TGCAGCGTCGAAGGGGAGGAACAGGGGGCCCCTGGGGCCAACGTCCTGACTTTC.